Each of the 16 T cell receptor beta chains below was sequenced from the same sample in a study of T cells after yellow fever vaccination. MiXCR was run by TCRdb on the 5' RACE reads, yielding one entry per CDR3 protein. The repertoire consists of hundreds of thousands of distinct CDR3 sequences, with under 15% occurring once and the leading ten covering about 3%. Sequencing was performed on CD4+ T cells sorted from PBMCs, taken 15 days after the yellow fever booster vaccination. All receptors come from a man aged 18 to 30 who received the YFV17D yellow fever vaccine.

V gene TRBV29-1 combines with J gene TRBJ2-1; no definite D call. The CDR3 runs to 15 residues. Trimming removed 8 bases at V and 0 bases at J, with 17 bases between. Germline CDR1 is SQVTM and CDR2 is ANQGSEA. The CDR3 nucleotides read TGCAGCTTTGCCTCGGTGAGGAGCTCCTACAATGAGCAGTTCTTC. Its translation: CSFASVRSSYNEQFF.

The genes are TRBV30 and TRBJ1-5, with D perhaps TRBD1 (5 bases). Germline CDR1 and CDR2: GTSNPN and SVGIG (reference sequence). V gave up 0 bases and J gave up 7 bases, with 10 bases separating them. The CDR3 sequence is 13 residues long. CDR3 residues: CAWSVGPRQPQHF. CDR3 DNA sequence: TGTGCCTGGAGTGTGGGGCCTAGGCAGCCCCAGCATTTT.

The gene calls are TRBV7-2 and TRBJ1-1, with 9 bases identical to TRBD1. The V segment lost 4 bases and the J segment 3 bases; nucleotides outside the gene matches: 6. Per the germline V gene, CDR1 is SGHTA and CDR2 is FQGNSA. The CDR3 is made up of 15 amino acids. The CDR3 bases are TGTGCCAGCAGCTCAGGGACAGGGCCATACACTGAAGCTTTCTTT. Protein sequence: CASSSGTGPYTEAFF.

This clonotype was seen only a few times. The chain couples TRBV4-1 to TRBJ1-1; TRBD1 matches 8 bases. Per the germline V gene, CDR1 is MGHRA and CDR2 is YSYEKL. Unmatched junction bases numbered 7, after V lost 0 bases and J lost 1 base. This CDR3 has 17 residues. The DNA of the CDR3 is TGCGCCAGCAGCCAAGATTTACGACAGGGGAAGAACACTGAAGCTTTCTTT. Protein sequence: CASSQDLRQGKNTEAFF.

V gene TRBV5-1 combines with J gene TRBJ2-1, with D perhaps matching TRBD1 (5 bases). V was pared by 5 bases and J by 9 bases, with 15 bases between. CDR3 size: 13 residues. From germline, CDR1 is SGHRS and CDR2 YFSETQ. CDR3 nucleotide sequence: TGCGCCAGCAGGGTTCAGGGTGGCGTTGAGCAGTTCTTC. It specifies CASRVQGGVEQFF. The whole variable domain, filled in from reference TRBV5-1 and TRBJ2-1, reads KAGVTQTPRYLIKTRGQQVTLSCSPISGHRSVSWYQQTPGQGLQFLFEYFSETQRNKGNFPGRFSGRQFSNSRSEMNVSTLELGDSALYLCASRVQGGVEQFFGPGTRLTVL.

There are a few counts of this clonotype. This chain joins TRBV20-1 and TRBJ2-7; 7 bases agree with TRBD2. In germline, CDR1 is DFQATT, CDR2 SNEGSKA (reference sequence). Germline trimming cut 1 base from V and 7 bases from J; bases unmatched to any gene: 16. This CDR3 spans 16 amino acids. CDR3 region: CSARVTILARGREQYF. The CDR3 nucleotides are TGCAGTGCTAGAGTCACAATACTAGCGCGGGGAAGGGAGCAGTACTTC.

In its sample, this clonotype was seen a few times. The J gene is TRBJ2-1, the V gene TRBV6-1; D may be TRBD1 or TRBD2 (5 bases each). The germline V and J ends were trimmed by 5 bases and 15 bases, with 20 bases remaining between them. Germline V gene lookup returns CDR1 MNHNS and CDR2 SASEGT. The CDR3 length is 13 residues. CDR3 in amino acids: CASSPQKRGVGFF. The DNA of the CDR3 is TGTGCCAGCAGTCCACAAAAAAGGGGAGTCGGGTTCTTC.

This chain connects TRBV20-1 to TRBJ2-3, with 7 nucleotides matching TRBD2. CDR3 length equals 13 residues. Germline CDR1 and CDR2: DFQATT and SNEGSKA (reference sequence). Trimming cost V 2 bases and J 6 bases; bases outside gene matches: 5. The CDR3 reads CSARYVGGDTQYF. The CDR3 coding sequence is TGCAGTGCTAGATACGTGGGGGGGGATACGCAGTATTTT.

The chain links TRBV4-2 to TRBJ2-5, with 10 bases matching TRBD2. Germline loops: CDR1 LGHNA, CDR2 YNFKEQ. J gave up 5 bases and V 0 bases, and 12 bases lay outside the gene matches. The CDR3 length is 18 residues. The CDR3 protein is CASSQDASSGGGGETQYF. The CDR3 bases are TGTGCCAGCAGCCAAGATGCGTCTAGCGGGGGAGGCGGGGAGACCCAGTACTTC.

This clonotype was recorded a few times. The chain carries TRBV3-1 and TRBJ1-1; D is unclear. In germline, CDR1 is LGHDT, CDR2 YNNKEL (reference sequence). The CDR3 runs 14 residues. V was pared by 1 base and J by 1 base, with 7 bases between. The CDR3 reads CASSQGFRNTEAFF. As DNA, the CDR3 is TGTGCCAGCAGCCAAGGCTTCAGGAACACTGAAGCTTTCTTT.

This clonotype was counted only a few times. The rearrangement uses TRBV18 and TRBJ2-7, with a weak D call TRBD2 (6 bases). The CDR3 length is 15 residues. Germline V lookup: CDR1 KGHSH, CDR2 LQKENI. Trimming removed 4 bases from V and 2 bases from J, with 15 bases in between. The CDR3 bases are TGTGCCAGCTCACGGGGGGACGGAATTCCCTACGAGCAGTACTTC. This codes for CASSRGDGIPYEQYF. Full variable domain (missing parts from reference TRBV18 and TRBJ2-7): NAGVMQNPRHLVRRRGQEARLRCSPMKGHSHVYWYRQLPEEGLKFMVYLQKENIIDESGMPKERFSAEFPKEGPSILRIQQVVRGDSAAYFCASSRGDGIPYEQYFGPGTRLTVT.

This clonotype showed up just a few times. This chain joins TRBV4-2 and TRBJ1-5; weak D call: TRBD1 (5 bases). Germline lookup yields CDR1 LGHNA and CDR2 YNFKEQ. The CDR3 totals 16 residues. Trimming removed 1 base from V and 4 bases from J, with 14 bases in between. CDR3 loop: CASSQGGTNANQPQHF. CDR3 sequence (DNA): TGTGCCAGCAGCCAAGGAGGGACCAACGCTAATCAGCCCCAGCATTTT.

The chain links TRBV24-1 to TRBJ2-1; 8 nucleotides line up with TRBD1. CDR1 and CDR2 (germline): KGHDR, SFDVKD. This CDR3 spans 16 amino acids. Losses at the gene ends were 5 bases for V and 5 bases for J; bases not matched to a gene: 10. In DNA, the CDR3 is TGTGCCACCAGTGGCCGGACAGGGAGCGGCGACAATGAGCAGTTCTTC. The encoded protein is CATSGRTGSGDNEQFF.

This chain uses TRBV7-2 with TRBJ2-3; D gene ambiguous. V lost 5 bases and J lost 1, with 13 bases in between. The germline V gene has CDR1 SGHTA and CDR2 FQGNSA. CDR3 length: 15 residues. In DNA form, the CDR3 reads TGTGCCAGCAGCCCAGGTGGGTGGGGCACAGATACGCAGTATTTT. It specifies CASSPGGWGTDTQYF.

Many counts were recorded for this clonotype. The chain employs TRBV12-3 or TRBV12-4 and TRBJ1-5; no reliable D call. V was pared by 6 bases and J by 5 bases, with 8 bases between. CDR3 length: 12 amino acids. CDR3 residues: CASSGLDQPQHF. The DNA of the CDR3 is TGTGCCAGCAGCGGACTCGATCAGCCCCAGCATTTT.

V usage is TRBV20-1 and J usage is TRBJ2-1, with D perhaps matching TRBD1 (6 bases). Germline assignment: CDR1 DFQATT and CDR2 SNEGSKA (reference sequence). V was cut by 3 bases and J by 0 bases, with 12 bases left in between. CDR3 length: 15 amino acids. The CDR3 nucleotides read TGCAGTGCTAGTGTAGGACAGAGCTCCTACAATGAGCAGTTCTTC. Amino acid sequence: CSASVGQSSYNEQFF.